Presented here are 4 T cell receptor beta chains from one specimen sequenced in a study of T-cell memory formation after mild COVID-19. Using its own MiXCR run on the 5' RACE reads, TCRdb lists one record per CDR3 protein. Of 430,000 or so distinct CDR3 sequences listed, around a quarter are singletons. Sequenced: PBMCs or a T cell subset sorted from them (not recorded which). The receptors originated from an adult woman who had mild COVID-19 (a few samples of this study predate the infection). Cell type and time point are not known.

In its sample, this clonotype was seen a few times. The chain joins TRBV18 to TRBJ2-7, with 9 bases that match TRBD1. The junction had 10 bases not matched to a gene; V was cut back by 6 bases and J by 4 bases. CDR1 KGHSH and CDR2 LQKENI come from the germline V gene. The CDR3 runs to 15 residues. CDR3 nucleotide sequence: TGTGCCAGCTCCTTGACAGGGGGAAGAGCGTACGAGCAGTACTTC. It yields the protein CASSLTGGRAYEQYF. Supplemented by reference TRBV18 and TRBJ2-7, the full variable domain reads NAGVMQNPRHLVRRRGQEARLRCSPMKGHSHVYWYRQLPEEGLKFMVYLQKENIIDESGMPKERFSAEFPKEGPSILRIQQVVRGDSAAYFCASSLTGGRAYEQYFGPGTRLTVT.

Only a few counts were recorded for this clonotype. The chain is built from TRBV6-2 or TRBV6-3 and TRBJ2-1; the D gene is possibly TRBD2 (6 bases). In germline, CDR1 is MNHEY, CDR2 SVGEGT. Trimming removed 0 bases at V and 12 bases at J, with 12 bases between. The CDR3 extends over 13 amino acids. The CDR3 coding sequence is TGTGCCAGCAGTTACTCTAACGCGGGAACGCAGTTCTTC. It is translated as CASSYSNAGTQFF.

The chain employs TRBV12-3 or TRBV12-4 and TRBJ2-1; TRBD2 matches 10 bases. CDR3 length: 12 residues. V lost 6 bases and J lost 13; bases outside the gene matches: 6. DNA for the CDR3: TGTGCCAGCAGCCCGAGCGGGGGGGCCCAGTTCTTC. It specifies CASSPSGGAQFF.

This clonotype was counted between two and nine times. This rearrangement joins TRBV5-1 to TRBJ2-5; 7 nucleotides align to TRBD2. The CDR3 covers 15 residues. CDR1 and CDR2 (germline): SGHRS, YFSETQ. V was pared by 8 bases and J by 1 base, with 11 bases of the junction left unmatched. Here the CDR3 reads CASRSGPGPQETQYF. The CDR3 bases are TGCGCCAGTCGTAGCGGGCCCGGGCCCCAAGAGACCCAGTACTTC.